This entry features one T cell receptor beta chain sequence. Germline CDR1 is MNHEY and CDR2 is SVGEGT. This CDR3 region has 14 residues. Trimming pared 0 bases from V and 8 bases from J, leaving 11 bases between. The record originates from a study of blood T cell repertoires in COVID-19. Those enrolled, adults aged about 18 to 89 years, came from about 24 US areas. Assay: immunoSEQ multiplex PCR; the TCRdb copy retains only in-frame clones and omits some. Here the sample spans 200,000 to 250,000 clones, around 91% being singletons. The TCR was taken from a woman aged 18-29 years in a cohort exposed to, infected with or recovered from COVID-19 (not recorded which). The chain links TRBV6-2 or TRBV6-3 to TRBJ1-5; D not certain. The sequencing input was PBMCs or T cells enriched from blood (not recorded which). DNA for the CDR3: TGTGCCAGCAGTTACTCTAGGCTCGGGGAGCCCCAGCATTTT. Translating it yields CASSYSRLGEPQHF.